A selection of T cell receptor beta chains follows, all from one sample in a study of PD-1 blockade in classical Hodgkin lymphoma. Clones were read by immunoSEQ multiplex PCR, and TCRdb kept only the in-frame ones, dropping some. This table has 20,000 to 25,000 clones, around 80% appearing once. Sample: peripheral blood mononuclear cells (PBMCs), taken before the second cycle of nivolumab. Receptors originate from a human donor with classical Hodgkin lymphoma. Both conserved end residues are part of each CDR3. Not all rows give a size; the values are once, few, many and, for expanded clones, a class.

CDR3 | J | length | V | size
CAAGQPLYGYTF | TRBJ1-2 | 12 | TRBV4-1 | .
CASSPPSGGASGETQYF | TRBJ2-5 | 17 | TRBV18 | .
CASSYQVTSGNTIYF | TRBJ1-3 | 15 | TRBV6-6 | .
CASSETWGEDTEAFF | TRBJ1-1 | 15 | TRBV2 | .
CASSISGTTEAFF | TRBJ1-1 | 13 | TRBV19 | few
CASSPRSRYGYTF | TRBJ1-2 | 13 | TRBV19 | few
CASSLVAGGYNEQFF | TRBJ2-1 | 15 | TRBV7-2 | few
CSATDWSTYEQYF | TRBJ2-7 | 13 | TRBV29-1 | once
CASSLHRGYTGELFF | TRBJ2-2 | 15 | TRBV6-5 | .
CAIRPGGVNSPLHF | TRBJ1-6 | 14 | TRBV6-6 | medium-sized
CASSLLGRNSGNTIYF | TRBJ1-3 | 16 | TRBV7-8 | .
CASSIEVRLSGYTF | TRBJ1-2 | 14 | TRBV19 | .
CASSLGATTQETQYF | TRBJ2-5 | 15 | TRBV5-1 | .
CASSPQAYEQYF | TRBJ2-7 | 12 | TRBV7-9 | .
CASSQEGRGGGTQYF | TRBJ2-3 | 15 | TRBV4-1 | .
CASSLSGGYTF | TRBJ1-2 | 11 | TRBV18 | .
CASSVTSGGRTDTQYF | TRBJ2-3 | 16 | TRBV9 | .
CASSFVASGILRETQYF | TRBJ2-5 | 17 | TRBV7-8 | .
CASSYSTVSYEQYF | TRBJ2-7 | 14 | TRBV6-5 | .
CASSSQGGNTEAFF | TRBJ1-1 | 14 | TRBV18 | .
CASSEVWSTGELFF | TRBJ2-2 | 14 | TRBV6-4 | .
CASSLADGSYNEQFF | TRBJ2-1 | 15 | TRBV5-1 | .
CASSEPDRVSEAFF | TRBJ1-1 | 14 | TRBV10-2 | few
CASYRGSNSPLHF | TRBJ1-6 | 13 | TRBV19 | few
CASTWGGNTEAFF | TRBJ1-1 | 13 | TRBV5-1 | few
CASSLSGAGGNTIYF | TRBJ1-3 | 15 | TRBV28 | .
CSVLIAESYNEQFF | TRBJ2-1 | 14 | TRBV29-1 | once
CAAGDSNYGYTF | TRBJ1-2 | 12 | TRBV2 | few
CASSRVVQETQYF | TRBJ2-5 | 13 | TRBV27 | medium-sized
CASSSGPSSPQQFF | TRBJ2-1 | 14 | TRBV6-1 | few